The 6 T cell receptor beta chains below were found in one sample sequenced in a study of circulating and synovial CD4+ cells in juvenile arthritis. The method was immunoSEQ multiplex PCR; TCRdb's version includes in-frame clones alone and lacks a portion of them. The sample shows about 34,000 clones, over 95% of them seen only once. The specimen sequenced was CD4+ T cells from blood. The receptor source for this set is a human donor with juvenile idiopathic arthritis.

The chain uses TRBV6-5 and TRBJ1-4; D is unresolved. Between the trimmed V and J ends, which lost 8 bases and 3 bases, there was a span of 10 bases. The CDR3 is 13 residues long. The germline V gene encodes CDR1 MNHEY and CDR2 SVGAGI. CDR3 in DNA: TGTGCCAGCGCGCGGGAAGCTAATGAAAAACTGTTTTTT. It codes for CASAREANEKLFF.

This rearrangement joins TRBV7-9 to TRBJ1-1; a possible D gene is TRBD1 (6 bases). V was trimmed by 1 base and J by 5 bases, leaving 8 bases between them. CDR3 length: 13 residues. Germline V lookup: CDR1 SEHNR, CDR2 FQNEAQ (reference sequence). The CDR3 DNA reads TGTGCCAGCAGCTTAGAGGGGGGGACTGAAGCTTTCTTT. Encoded protein: CASSLEGGTEAFF.

This sequence joins TRBV18 and TRBJ2-1; the D is unclear. The CDR3 is made up of 14 amino acids. The germline V gene has CDR1 KGHSH and CDR2 LQKENI. The V and J ends lost 2 bases and 2 bases respectively, with 7 bases between them. The CDR3 reads CASSPGLTYNEQFF. Here the CDR3 DNA reads TGTGCCAGCTCACCAGGGCTGACCTACAATGAGCAGTTCTTC.

V and J are TRBV9 and TRBJ2-3; TRBD2 agrees at 12 bases. V shed 0 bases and J 6 bases; nucleotides not matched to a gene: 2. CDR1 is SGDLS and CDR2 is YYNGEE in the germline V gene. The length of the CDR3 is 15 residues. The CDR3 reads CASSVGLAGGDTQYF. CDR3 in DNA: TGTGCCAGCAGCGTAGGGCTAGCGGGAGGGGATACGCAGTATTTT.

CDR3 DNA: TGTGCCAGCAGCGTAGAGCCCCGGTGGGGGGATGAGCAGTTCTTC. Translation: CASSVEPRWGDEQFF. The V call is TRBV9, the J call TRBJ2-1; D possibly corresponds to TRBD2 (6 bases). The CDR3 consists of 15 residues. V lost 0 bases and J lost 8, with 15 bases in between. Germline values: CDR1 SGDLS, CDR2 YYNGEE.

A single count supports this clone. The chain links TRBV5-1 to TRBJ2-5; D perhaps matches TRBD1 (5 bases). CDR1 SGHRS and CDR2 YFSETQ come from the germline V gene. V lost 0 bases and J lost 3, with 12 bases in between. The CDR3 has 15 amino acids. CDR3 coding DNA: TGCGCCAGCAGCTTGGATGTCAGGGCGGAAGAGACCCAGTACTTC. This encodes CASSLDVRAEETQYF.